This T cell receptor beta chain was sequenced in a study of cytomegalovirus exposure and HLA in healthy donors. Study-level results: With later analysis, a missense DCLRE1C variant became linked to TCR beta V- and J-gene trimming. TCR beta sequences reportedly predicted the HLA-A and HLA-B alleles of most subjects accurately.

The V end lost 4 bases, the J end lost 0 bases, and 4 bases lay between the germline ends. The CDR3 is made up of 12 amino acids. The germline gives CDR1 MNHEY, CDR2 SVGAGI. Primers: 60 Vbeta forward and 13 Jbeta reverse. Clones were sequenced by immunoSEQ multiplex PCR, and TCRdb holds only the in-frame ones, with some missing. The sample yields 150,000 to 200,000 clones, approximately 75% seen once. About this clone: What it recognizes is unknown. This same CDR3 is encoded by further DNA sequences in the sample.

V gene TRBV6-5 combines with J gene TRBJ2-7; D is ambiguous. This clonotype was sampled from a young man in good health and CMV-seropositive. Sequenced sample: PBMCs. In DNA, the CDR3 is TGTGCCAGCAGTTCCGGCTCCTACGAGCAGTACTTC. It codes for CASSSGSYEQYF.